The present T cell receptor (beta chain) was sequenced within a study of blood T cell repertoires in COVID-19. TCRdb keeps only in-frame clones here, not all; method: immunoSEQ multiplex PCR. The table includes some 200,000 clones, roughly 82% detected once. The table lists this clone with a few counts. The CDR3 has 14 amino acids. Germline V gene data show CDR1 as GTSNPN and CDR2 as SVGIG (reference sequence). Trimming took 0 bases from V and 5 from J, leaving 13 bases between them. This clonotype was obtained from a woman in her thirties or forties who had recovered from COVID-19. This chain joins TRBV30 and TRBJ1-1, with D possibly matching TRBD1 (6 bases). The specimen sequenced was peripheral blood. The CDR3, as DNA: TGTGCCTGGAGTGTACCCTACAGGGATACTGAAGCTTTCTTT. Translation gives CAWSVPYRDTEAFF.